Sequencing of this TCR beta chain was carried out in a study of blood T cell repertoires in COVID-19. TCRdb's copy holds only in-frame clones and misses some; the assay was immunoSEQ multiplex PCR. This table holds approximately 120,000 clones, approximately 87% found once. V dropped 6 bases and J dropped 2; count of bases not matched to a gene: 8. CDR1 is MDHEN, CDR2 SYDVKM, per germline. There are 16 residues in the CDR3. This clone was observed once. The clonotype was recovered from an older woman with acute or convalescent COVID-19. This chain uses TRBV28 with TRBJ1-5; TRBD1 matches at 9 bases. The specimen sequenced was peripheral blood. Here the CDR3 DNA reads TGTGCCAGCAGACCGACCCGGACAGGGGGCAATCAGCCCCAGCATTTT. Encoded protein: CASRPTRTGGNQPQHF.